The present entry profiles one T cell receptor (beta chain) with its context. Per the authors' pipeline: Reference gene primer amplification gave estimated nucleated cell counts. Profiling relied on immunoSEQ multiplex PCR, and the TCRdb table lists in-frame clones only, not all of them. From that table come the V and J calls and clone size; the DNA was used to work out D and trimming. The sample shows approximately 120,000 clones, 70% to 90% of them seen only once. The data belong to a study of blood T cell repertoires in COVID-19. Study-wide context: Some COVID-19 samples were acute and others convalescent; all came from the United States, Italy and Spain. T cells, B-cell-depleted T cells, or PBMCs supplied cDNA or gDNA.

The CDR3 consists of 16 residues. Trimming cost V 7 bases and J 7 bases, with 22 bases left between them. Germline values: CDR1 WNHNN, CDR2 SYGVQD (reference sequence). Sample: peripheral blood. The chain employs TRBV10-1 and TRBJ1-4; D is possibly TRBD1 (6 bases). The receptor's source is a woman older than 75 with acute or convalescent COVID-19. The CDR3 DNA is TGCGCCAGCACTGGCCCGGGACAACCCCGGGGTGAAAAACTGTTTTTT. Translating it yields CASTGPGQPRGEKLFF.